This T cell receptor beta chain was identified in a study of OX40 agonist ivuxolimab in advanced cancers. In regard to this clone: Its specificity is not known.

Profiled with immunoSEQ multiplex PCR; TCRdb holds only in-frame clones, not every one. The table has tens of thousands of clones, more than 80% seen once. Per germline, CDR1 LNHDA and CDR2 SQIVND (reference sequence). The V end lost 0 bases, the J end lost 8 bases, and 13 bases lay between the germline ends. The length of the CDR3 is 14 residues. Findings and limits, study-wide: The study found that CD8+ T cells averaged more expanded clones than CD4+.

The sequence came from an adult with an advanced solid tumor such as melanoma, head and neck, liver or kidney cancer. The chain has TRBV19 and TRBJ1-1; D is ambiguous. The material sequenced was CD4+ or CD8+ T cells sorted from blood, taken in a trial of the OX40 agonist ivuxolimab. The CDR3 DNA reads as TGTGCCAGTAGTATAGATCATCGGATGGCAGAAGCTTTCTTT. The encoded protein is CASSIDHRMAEAFF.